The clone carrying this T cell receptor (beta chain) was detected many times. The data derive from a study of T cells after posttransplantation cyclophosphamide. A marrow graft followed busulfan-fludarabine conditioning, with cyclophosphamide on days +3 and +4. Profiled with immunoSEQ multiplex PCR; TCRdb holds only in-frame clones, not every one. The sample shows roughly 3,000 clones, none of them appearing just once. V lost 4 bases to trimming and J lost 5 bases; unmatched junction nucleotides: 14. Germline V gives CDR1 MNHNS, CDR2 SASEGT. This CDR3 comprises 17 residues. The sample here was PBMCs, taken after allogeneic stem cell transplant with posttransplant cyclophosphamide. This chain joins TRBV6-1 and TRBJ2-5; the match to TRBD1 covers 9 bases. The clonotype comes from a female patient aged 45 to 65 who received an allogeneic stem cell transplant from a related donor, was CMV-positive, and had no GVHD. Some T cells may possibly be graft donor cells. The CDR3 DNA reads as TGTGCCAGCAGTGTCCCAGGGGACAGGGAGGGAAAGGAGACCCAGTACTTC. This encodes CASSVPGDREGKETQYF.